This TCR beta chain stems from a study of glioma-infiltrating T cells. Study results and caveats: Tissue and blood shared very few CDR3 sequences. Non-neoplastic patients had below-expected tissue-blood divergence, while all gliomas exceeded expectation.

The CDR3 has 15 residues. Trimming took off 2 bases at V and 4 bases at J, with 14 bases between the two ends. Germline V gene data show CDR1 as SGHVS and CDR2 as FNYEAQ. The table lists this clonotype with a few counts. Its cognate antigen is unknown. Amplification of TCR alpha and beta CDR3 regions from RNA used iRepertoire nested multiplex PCR. Tissue mRNA or PBMC total RNA, about 95-450 ng, went into one-step reverse transcription and amplification. TCRdb recomputed calls from the multiplex PCR reads with MiXCR, one row per CDR3 protein. The repertoire includes roughly 100,000 distinct CDR3 sequences, about 28% of them detected once, and approximately 46% sits in the top ten.

The receptor was derived from a human donor with low-grade glioma or glioblastoma, undergoing nonglioma brain surgery, or in good health (not recorded which). Sequencing was done on a sample of glioma tissue, nonneoplastic brain tissue, or PBMCs (not recorded which). The J gene is TRBJ2-5, the V gene TRBV7-6; D unresolved. CDR3 region: CASSLISSLGETQYF. The CDR3 DNA reads TGTGCCAGCAGCTTAATAAGCTCACTGGGAGAGACCCAGTACTTC. Together with reference TRBV7-6 and TRBJ2-5, the CDR3 gives the full variable domain: GAGVSQSPRYKVTKRGQDVALRCDPISGHVSLYWYRQALGQGPEFLTYFNYEAQQDKSGLPNDRFSAERPEGSISTLTIQRTEQRDSAMYRCASSLISSLGETQYFGPGTRLLVL.